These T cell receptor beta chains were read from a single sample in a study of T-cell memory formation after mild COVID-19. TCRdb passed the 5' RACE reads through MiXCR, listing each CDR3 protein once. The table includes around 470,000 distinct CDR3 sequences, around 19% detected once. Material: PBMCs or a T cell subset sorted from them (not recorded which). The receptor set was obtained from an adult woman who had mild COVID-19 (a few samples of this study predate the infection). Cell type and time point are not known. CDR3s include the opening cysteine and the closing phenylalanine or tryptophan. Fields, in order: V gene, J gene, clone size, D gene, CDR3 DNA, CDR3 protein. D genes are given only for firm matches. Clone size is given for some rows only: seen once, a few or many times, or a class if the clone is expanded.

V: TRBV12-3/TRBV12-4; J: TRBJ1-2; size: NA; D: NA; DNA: TGTGCCAGCAGTCCGGGTTGGGGGGCCACCTATGGCTACACCTTC; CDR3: CASSPGWGATYGYTF
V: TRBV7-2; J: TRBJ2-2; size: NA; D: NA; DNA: TGTGCCAGCAGCTTGGGGATCGGGGAGCTGTTTTTT; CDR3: CASSLGIGELFF
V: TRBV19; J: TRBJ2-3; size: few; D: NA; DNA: TGTGCCAGTAGTGCTCAGCGGGTTACGCAGTATTTT; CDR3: CASSAQRVTQYF
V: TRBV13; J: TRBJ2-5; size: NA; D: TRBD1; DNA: TGTGCCAGCAGCTTAGAGGGACAGGGGGTGGAGACCCAGTACTTC; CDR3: CASSLEGQGVETQYF
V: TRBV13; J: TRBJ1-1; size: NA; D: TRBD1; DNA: TGTGCCAGCAGCTTAGGCCGGACAGGGTACACTGAAGCTTTCTTT; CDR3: CASSLGRTGYTEAFF
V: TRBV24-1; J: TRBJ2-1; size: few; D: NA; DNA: TGTGCCACCAGTGACGCTACAGGGCGCAATGAGCAGTTCTTC; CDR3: CATSDATGRNEQFF
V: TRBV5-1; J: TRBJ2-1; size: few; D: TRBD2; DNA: TGCGCCAGCAGCCAGGGCGGGGGGTACGATGAGCAGTTCTTC; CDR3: CASSQGGGYDEQFF
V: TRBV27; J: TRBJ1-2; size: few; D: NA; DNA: TGTGCCAGCAGTCCCAGAAGGGGATGGGGCTACACCTTC; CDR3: CASSPRRGWGYTF
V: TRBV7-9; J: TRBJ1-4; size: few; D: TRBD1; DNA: TGTGCCAGCAGCTCCCCCGATAGGGGACAGCGAAATGAAAAACTGTTTTTT; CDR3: CASSSPDRGQRNEKLFF
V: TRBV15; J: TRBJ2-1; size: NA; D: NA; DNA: TGTGCCACCAGCAGAGATTATAGCGGTTCTAGCTCCTACAATGAGCAGTTCTTC; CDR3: CATSRDYSGSSSYNEQFF
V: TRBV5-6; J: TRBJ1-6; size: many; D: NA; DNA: TGTGCCAGCAGCCCCCGGGGGCGATCAAATTCACCCCTCCACTTT; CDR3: CASSPRGRSNSPLHF
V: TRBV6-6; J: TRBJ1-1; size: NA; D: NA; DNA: TGTGCCAGCAGTTACTCGCGCCAGACGAACCTCATGAACACTGAAGCTTTCTTT; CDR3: CASSYSRQTNLMNTEAFF
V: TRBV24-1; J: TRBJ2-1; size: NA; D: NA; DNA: TGTGCCACCAGTGGCCTTAATGAGCAGTTCTTC; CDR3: CATSGLNEQFF
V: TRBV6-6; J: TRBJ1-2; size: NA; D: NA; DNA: TGTGCCAGCACCCCGGCCGGCAGGGCCAACTATGGCTACACCTTC; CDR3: CASTPAGRANYGYTF
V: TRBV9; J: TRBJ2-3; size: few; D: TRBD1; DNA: TGTGCCAGCAGCGTAGCTTGGGACAGGGGGCTAGGAGAAGATACGCAGTATTTT; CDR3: CASSVAWDRGLGEDTQYF
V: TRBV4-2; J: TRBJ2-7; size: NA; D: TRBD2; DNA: TGTGCCAGCAGCCAAGATCCTAGCGGGAAGATGGAGCAGTACTTC; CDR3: CASSQDPSGKMEQYF
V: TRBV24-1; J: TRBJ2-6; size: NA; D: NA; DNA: TGTGCCACCAACCAGGGGAGCTCTGGGGCCAACGTCCTGACTTTC; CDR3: CATNQGSSGANVLTF
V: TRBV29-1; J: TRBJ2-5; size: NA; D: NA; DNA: TGCAGCGTTGGAGCCCCGGGGCCCCAAGAGACCCAGTACTTC; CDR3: CSVGAPGPQETQYF